This T cell receptor beta chain came from a study of vaccination and CD4 T cells after COVID-19. Background on the study: Of the convalescent patients, who were SARS-CoV-2 positive by nasal swab PCR, about 10 had mild and one severe disease. The convalescents, six males and four females, included two who were Hispanic.

Treatment meaning: approximately 9-day PBMC culture with coronavirus spike peptide pools or control peptides (ViraFEST assay). March to December 2020 was the span of positive PCR dates, which predated US Alpha, Beta and Delta variants. The CDR3 extends over 14 amino acids. Germline V CDR1 and CDR2: DFQATT, SNEGSKA (reference sequence). Study observations and caveats: The great majority, 304 of 307 vaccine-specific clones, proved spike mono-reactive in convalescent patients.

This clonotype was seen a handful of times. No antigen is known for it. At one end, the junction sequence differs from germline, possibly due to a read error. The Oncomine TCR Beta short-read assay was applied to DNA of cultured CD4+ T cells. TCRdb called the PCR reads again in MiXCR, with one record for every CDR3 protein. The sample has more than 10,000 distinct CDR3 sequences, roughly half seen once. The clonotype originates from a human donor who had recovered from COVID-19. Sample: CD4+ T cells from blood, cultured in vitro. J is TRBJ2-5 and V is TRBV20-1; 10 bases match TRBD1. In DNA, the CDR3 is TGCAGTGCTGGAGACAGGGGGCTCGTGCGGACCCAGTACTTC. This translates into CSAGDRGLVRTQYF.